This T cell receptor (beta chain) was profiled in a study of identifying expanded T cells in peripheral blood. Study findings and constraints: Clone count variance between roughly 2-week samples rose with total template count. Roughly 1.1 clones differed between technical replicates, versus approximately 17 and 20 over time.

As regards this clone: Its cognate antigen is unknown.

Clones were read by immunoSEQ multiplex PCR, and TCRdb kept only the in-frame ones, dropping some. The sample lists about 85,000 clones; roughly 91% were seen once. The source material was blood. The origin of this receptor is a person aged 18-69 years in good health.

As DNA, the CDR3 is TGTGCCAGCAGTCGACAGGGGGTTGAAGCTTTCTTT. Its translation is CASSRQGVEAFF. The chain has TRBV27 and TRBJ1-1; 9 bases match TRBD1. V lost 5 bases and J lost 7; bases outside the gene matches: 2. Germline loops: CDR1 MNHEY, CDR2 SMNVEV (reference sequence). This CDR3 spans 12 amino acids.